This TCR beta chain was sequenced in a study of cytomegalovirus exposure and HLA in healthy donors. At the level of the study: Earlier results showed roughly 120 million unique TCR beta sequences derived from approximately 170 million T cells. Overall study results and limits: Reports described diagnosis of cytomegalovirus status by the classifier as highly specific and sensitive. In a later analysis, a missense DCLRE1C variant was linked to TCR beta V- and J-gene trimming.

CDR1 and CDR2 (germline): SGHAT, FQNNGV. V shed 5 bases and J 5 bases; nucleotides not matched to a gene: 5. The CDR3 extends over 14 amino acids. A multiplex PCR was run with 60 Vbeta primers and 13 Jbeta primers. In the study's own analysis: There were about 86 million unique TCR beta chains by a later count, and 10 million to 12 million of them were shared. Using immunoSEQ multiplex PCR, the repertoire was profiled, and TCRdb retains in-frame clones only, with some absent. V, J and clone size are those of that table, while D and trimming were read from the DNA. The sample holds approximately 100,000 clones; approximately 79% are singletons and the top ten take approximately 3%. On this clone itself: Its target is unknown.

Sequenced sample: PBMCs. This clonotype was sampled from a woman aged 35 to 49 in good health and CMV-seronegative. The rearrangement joins TRBV11-2 to TRBJ1-2; TRBD1 matches 10 bases. The CDR3 protein is CASSSSGQGYGYTF. In DNA form, the CDR3 reads TGTGCCAGCAGCAGCTCGGGACAGGGGTATGGCTACACCTTC.